The rows below give T cell receptor beta chains drawn from one sample of a study of Graves' ophthalmopathy and Graves' hyperthyroidism. A single record per CDR3 protein comes from TCRdb applying MiXCR to the multiplex PCR reads. The data hold a few hundred thousand distinct CDR3 sequences, with around 19% observed a single time. The sequenced sample was peripheral blood. The source is a woman aged 18-29 years with Graves' ophthalmopathy. Both conserved end residues are trimmed from each CDR3.

J gene,V gene,CDR3 protein
TRBJ2-2,TRBV6-5,ASSWGGSTGELF
TRBJ1-2,TRBV11-2,ASSLDRGLFPYGYT
TRBJ2-7,TRBV6-2/TRBV6-3,ASNGLTYEQY
TRBJ2-5,TRBV15,ATSNRRETQY
TRBJ2-5,TRBV7-9,ASSSPPDRAQETQY
TRBJ1-3,TRBV28,ASSFSSKRTYENTIY
TRBJ1-1,TRBV12-3/TRBV12-4,ASNPFRGTEAF
TRBJ1-1,TRBV27,ASRARGVVTEAF
TRBJ1-1,TRBV6-2/TRBV6-3,ASTFGGGPNTEAF
TRBJ1-6,TRBV6-1,ASRRQGSTYNSPLH
TRBJ1-1,TRBV7-8,ASILSPGNTEAF
TRBJ2-7,TRBV4-2,ASSQRAGETHREY
TRBJ1-2,TRBV27,ASSLIRDSEGYT
TRBJ2-2,TRBV7-6,ASSSGTGGTGELF
TRBJ2-5,TRBV5-1,ASSLASGQETQY
TRBJ2-5,TRBV7-2,ASSSDGRVGETQY